A selection of T cell receptor beta chains follows, all from one sample in a study of TIL therapy for anti-PD-1-resistant metastatic lung cancer. Only in-frame clones appear in the TCRdb table, and some are missing; sequencing was by immunoSEQ multiplex PCR. The sample includes about 20,000 clones, approximately 83% of them seen just once. Material: blood, obtained at baseline. These receptors all come from a person aged 25-85 years with non-small cell lung cancer. Both conserved end residues are trimmed from each CDR3. Fields, in order: V gene, CDR3 length, J gene, CDR3 protein.

TRBV11-2	12	TRBJ2-1	ASSLDRWGNEQF
TRBV5-1	12	TRBJ2-3	ASSLGTFSDTQY
TRBV6-4	15	TRBJ2-3	ATTLGQPVSPSDTQY
TRBV5-1	12	TRBJ1-3	ASSLAGPGNTIY
TRBV28	14	TRBJ1-1	ASSFLMDRDNTEAF
TRBV28	12	TRBJ1-1	ASRGAVPAAEAF
TRBV18	11	TRBJ2-7	ASSPRISYEQY
TRBV4-1	13	TRBJ1-2	ASSHNQEVNYGYT
TRBV18	10	TRBJ2-7	ASSPADSEQY
TRBV6-1	12	TRBJ1-2	ASSEPDVGGGYT
TRBV7-9	14	TRBJ1-1	ASSAGTGEMNTEAF
TRBV11-3	13	TRBJ2-5	ASSLVDRASETQY
TRBV7-9	11	TRBJ1-5	ASSLGVMNSQH
TRBV29-1	15	TRBJ2-1	SVEFGAGVPPYNEQF
TRBV15	12	TRBJ1-1	ATSRGQGNTEAF
TRBV4-3	16	TRBJ2-2	ASSQERWGTGNTGELF
TRBV7-3	10	TRBJ1-1	ASSRRGTEAF
TRBV5-6	17	TRBJ1-2	ASSFEKFLTGGLNYGYT
TRBV6-1	13	TRBJ1-6	ASSEVGQMNSPLH
TRBV10-3	12	TRBJ1-5	AIGTGDSNQPQH
TRBV18	12	TRBJ2-1	ASSPYGGYNEQF
TRBV7-3	14	TRBJ2-5	ASSLLPAGAGETQY
TRBV18	12	TRBJ2-5	ASSPPSVRETQY
TRBV9	16	TRBJ2-7	ASSVGGRDRAYNYEQY
TRBV9	14	TRBJ2-5	ASSGLAGGTRETQY
TRBV7-2	16	TRBJ2-5	ASSHPGTSGGRRETQY
TRBV5-6	13	TRBJ2-7	ASTILRFAPYEQY